This T cell receptor beta chain was recovered during a study of Ad26.COV2.S vaccination and SARS-CoV-2 variants. Study results and limitations: Comparability of non-spike TCR breadth was observed across vaccine and placebo recipients.

Details on this clone: Its specificity is unknown.

Measured with immunoSEQ multiplex PCR; TCRdb has only the in-frame clones, and not every one. The repertoire includes under 400,000 clones, roughly 87% of them detected once, and about 3% sits in the top ten. The CDR3 runs to 13 residues. The V and J ends lost 5 bases and 3 bases, in that order; junction bases with no gene match: 4. The germline gives CDR1 SGHVS, CDR2 FQNEAQ. The treatment denotes: 19 received Ad26.COV2.S at low or high dose, single or two shots; five or six received placebo; per-sample allocation not given. Day 63 following the first vaccine or placebo injection was when the samples were taken. As its vector, the vaccine had Ad26, which expressed Wuhan-strain SARS-CoV-2 spike.

The specimen comprised peripheral blood, sampled in a trial of Ad26.COV2.S vaccine versus placebo. The sequence was obtained from a person aged 18-60 years who received the Ad26.COV2.S COVID-19 vaccine or a placebo. The chain uses TRBV7-8 and TRBJ2-7; 7 positions agree with TRBD1. The CDR3 protein is CASSPWDSYEQYF. CDR3 nucleotide sequence: TGTGCCAGCAGCCCGTGGGACAGCTACGAGCAGTACTTC.